This is a list of T cell receptor beta chains from one sample in a study of T cell responses to AZD1222 COVID-19 vaccine. Libraries were prepared by immunoSEQ multiplex PCR; TCRdb keeps only in-frame clonotypes and omits some of them. There are about 150,000 clones in the sample; 89% occur only once, and 4.5% to 6% lies in the top ten. The source was peripheral blood, collected on day 0 of AZD1222 vaccination. All receptors come from an adult in good health. The CDR3 runs from the conserved cysteine through the conserved F or W. A D gene is named only where the DNA matches it firmly. Only some rows state a clone size, as once, few, many or a class for expanded clones.

TRBV2,TRBJ2-1,.,.,CASRYPGAGQKHNEQFF,TGTGCCAGCAGGTACCCCGGGGCGGGACAGAAACACAATGAGCAGTTCTTC
TRBV7-2,TRBJ1-4,.,.,CASSLGGWGEKLFF,TGTGCCAGCAGCTTAGGGGGGTGGGGAGAAAAACTGTTTTTT
TRBV4-3,TRBJ2-5,.,.,CASSQDRRTFRYHF,TGCGCCAGCAGCCAAGACAGGCGGACTTTCCGATATCACTTC
TRBV4-1,TRBJ1-5,.,TRBD1,CASSQTTGYYSNQPQHF,TGCGCCAGCAGCCAAACGACAGGGTATTATAGCAATCAGCCCCAGCATTTT
TRBV7-9,TRBJ1-1,.,.,CASSFTTQGLAFF,TGTGCCAGCAGCTTCACGACACAGGGTCTAGCTTTCTTT
TRBV12-3/TRBV12-4,TRBJ1-2,.,.,CASSLSQVYGYTF,TGTGCCAGCAGTTTATCACAGGTCTATGGCTACACCTTC
TRBV6-5,TRBJ1-2,.,.,CASSYNQGLETGYTF,TGTGCCAGCAGTTATAATCAGGGACTCGAGACGGGCTACACCTTC
TRBV6-7,TRBJ1-5,.,.,CAKAGSNQPQHF,TGTGCCAAGGCGGGTAGCAATCAGCCCCAGCATTTT
TRBV28,TRBJ2-2,.,.,CASSRNTGELFF,TGTGCCAGCAGTCGTAACACCGGGGAGCTGTTTTTT
TRBV7-2,TRBJ2-1,.,.,CASSVTSGRTNNEQFF,TGTGCCAGCAGCGTAACCTCGGGACGGACTAACAATGAGCAGTTCTTC
TRBV2,TRBJ1-6,few,TRBD1,CASRGQNSYNSPLHF,TGTGCCAGCAGGGGACAGAACTCCTATAATTCACCCCTCCACTTT
TRBV27,TRBJ2-7,.,.,CASSSGRTYEQYF,TGTGCCAGCAGTTCCGGGCGAACCTACGAGCAGTACTTC
TRBV27,TRBJ1-5,.,.,CASSFRGDQPQHF,TGTGCCAGCAGTTTCAGGGGAGATCAGCCCCAGCATTTT
TRBV20-1,TRBJ2-1,.,.,CSASGRGGTDNEQFF,TGCAGTGCTAGTGGACGAGGGGGGACCGACAATGAGCAGTTCTTC
TRBV13,TRBJ2-7,few,TRBD1,CASSLQGAGEQYF,TGTGCCAGCAGCTTACAGGGGGCGGGAGAGCAGTACTTC
TRBV5-1,TRBJ1-3,.,.,CASSLEGTAGNTIYF,TGCGCCAGCAGCTTGGAAGGGACCGCCGGAAACACCATATATTTT
TRBV7-3,TRBJ2-3,few,.,CASSPREEGTDTQYF,TGTGCCAGCAGCCCCCGTGAGGAGGGCACAGATACGCAGTATTTT
TRBV2,TRBJ1-3,.,.,CASSVARETGNTIYF,TGTGCCAGCAGTGTCGCCAGGGAGACTGGAAACACCATATATTTT
TRBV5-1,TRBJ1-3,.,TRBD1,CASSSGQGTGNTIYF,TGCGCCAGCAGCTCGGGACAGGGGACGGGAAACACCATATATTTT
TRBV4-1,TRBJ1-5,.,.,CASSQDQGSNQPQHF,TGCGCCAGCAGCCAAGATCAAGGTAGCAATCAGCCCCAGCATTTT
TRBV28,TRBJ2-7,.,TRBD2,CASTTGLAGGGEQYF,TGTGCCAGCACCACCGGACTAGCGGGAGGAGGCGAGCAGTACTTC
TRBV5-4,TRBJ2-1,.,TRBD2,CASRLGTSGDTYNEQFF,TGTGCCAGCAGACTTGGGACTAGCGGGGATACCTACAATGAGCAGTTCTTC
TRBV28,TRBJ1-6,.,.,CASHWDKNSPLHF,TGTGCCAGCCATTGGGACAAGAATTCACCCCTCCACTTT
TRBV6-2/TRBV6-3,TRBJ2-7,.,.,CASSPAPPYEQYF,TGTGCCAGCAGTCCCGCGCCCCCTTACGAGCAGTACTTC
TRBV28,TRBJ1-5,.,.,CAGSGKGSNQPQHF,TGTGCCGGCAGCGGTAAGGGTAGCAATCAGCCCCAGCATTTT
TRBV6-5,TRBJ1-3,.,.,CASRATLGAVDTIYF,TGTGCCAGCAGGGCTACCCTGGGGGCGGTGGACACCATATATTTT
TRBV4-1,TRBJ1-2,.,.,CASSQNLQGNYGYTF,TGCGCCAGCAGCCAAAACCTACAGGGAAACTATGGCTACACCTTC
TRBV7-3,TRBJ2-2,.,.,CASSLTGRGSGELFF,TGTGCCAGCAGCTTAACAGGTCGGGGCTCCGGGGAGCTGTTTTTT
TRBV5-3,TRBJ1-2,.,.,CARSLAVGYTF,TGTGCCAGAAGCTTGGCGGTTGGCTACACCTTC
TRBV7-9,TRBJ2-5,.,TRBD2,CASSPIAGQLYF,TGTGCCAGCAGTCCGATAGCGGGGCAGCTTTACTTC
TRBV19,TRBJ1-6,.,TRBD1,CASSTGTANNSPLHF,TGTGCCAGTAGTACCGGGACAGCAAATAATTCACCCCTCCACTTT
TRBV5-4,TRBJ1-1,once,TRBD1,CASSVTGERDPEAFF,TGTGCCAGCAGTGTGACAGGGGAACGGGACCCTGAAGCTTTCTTT
TRBV14,TRBJ2-5,.,.,CASRLPETQYF,TGTGCCAGCAGGCTACCAGAGACCCAGTACTTC
TRBV19,TRBJ1-5,.,.,CASSAGQKNQPQHF,TGTGCCAGTAGTGCCGGTCAGAAAAATCAGCCCCAGCATTTT